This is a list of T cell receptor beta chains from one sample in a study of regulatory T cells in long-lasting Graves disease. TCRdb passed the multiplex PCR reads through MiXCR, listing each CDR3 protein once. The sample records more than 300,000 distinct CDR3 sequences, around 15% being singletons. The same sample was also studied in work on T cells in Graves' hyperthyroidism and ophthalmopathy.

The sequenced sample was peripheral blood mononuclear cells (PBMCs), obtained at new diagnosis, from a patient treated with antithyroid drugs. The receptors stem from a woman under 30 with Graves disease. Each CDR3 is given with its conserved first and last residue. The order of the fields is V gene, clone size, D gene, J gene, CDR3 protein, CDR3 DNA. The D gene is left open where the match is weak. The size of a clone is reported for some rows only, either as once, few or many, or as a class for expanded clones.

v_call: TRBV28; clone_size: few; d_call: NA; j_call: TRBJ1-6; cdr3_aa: CASSLVLGDSPLHF; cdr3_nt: TGTGCCAGCAGTTTAGTACTGGGAGATTCACCCCTCCACTTT
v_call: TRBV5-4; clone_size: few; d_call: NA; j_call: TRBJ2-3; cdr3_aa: CASSLNLLTDTQYF; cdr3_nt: TGTGCCAGCAGCTTGAATCTGCTTACAGATACGCAGTATTTT
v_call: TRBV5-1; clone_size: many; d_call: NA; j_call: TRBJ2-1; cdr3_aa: CASSLGSSVSEQFF; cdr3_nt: TGCGCCAGCAGCTTGGGTTCTAGCGTGAGTGAGCAGTTCTTC
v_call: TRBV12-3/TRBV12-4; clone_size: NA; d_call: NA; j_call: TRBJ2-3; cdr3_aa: CASSLYESTDTQYF; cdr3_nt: TGTGCCAGCAGTTTATATGAAAGCACAGATACGCAGTATTTT
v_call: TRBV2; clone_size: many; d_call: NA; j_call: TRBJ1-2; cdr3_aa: CASSEGAGATYGYTF; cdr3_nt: TGTGCCAGCAGTGAAGGGGCAGGAGCTACCTATGGCTACACCTTC
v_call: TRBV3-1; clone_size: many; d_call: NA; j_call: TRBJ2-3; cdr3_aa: CASSPRARGTQYF; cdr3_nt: TGTGCCAGCAGCCCTCGGGCCCGAGGTACGCAGTATTTT
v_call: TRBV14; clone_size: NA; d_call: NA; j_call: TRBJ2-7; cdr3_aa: CASSSQRGAGTSSYEQYF; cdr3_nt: TGTGCCAGCAGCTCTCAAAGGGGGGCAGGGACTTCCTCCTACGAGCAGTACTTC
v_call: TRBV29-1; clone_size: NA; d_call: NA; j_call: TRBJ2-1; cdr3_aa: CSASKTAGSYNEQFF; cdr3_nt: TGCAGCGCAAGTAAGACGGCGGGCTCCTACAATGAGCAGTTCTTC
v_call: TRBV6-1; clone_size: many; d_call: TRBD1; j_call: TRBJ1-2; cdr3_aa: CASSERGQGATGYTF; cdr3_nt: TGTGCCAGCAGTGAAAGGGGACAGGGGGCGACTGGCTACACCTTC
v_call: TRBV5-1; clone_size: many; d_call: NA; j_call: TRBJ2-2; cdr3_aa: CASSLDREAGELFF; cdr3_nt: TGCGCCAGCAGCTTGGACAGGGAGGCCGGGGAGCTGTTTTTT
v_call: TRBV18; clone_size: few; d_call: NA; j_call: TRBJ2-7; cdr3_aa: CASSPGGRTEQYF; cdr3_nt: TGTGCCAGCTCACCAGGGGGGAGGACGGAGCAGTACTTC
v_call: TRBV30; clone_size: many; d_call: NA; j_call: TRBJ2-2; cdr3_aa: CAWSESGELFF; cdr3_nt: TGTGCCTGGAGTGAAAGCGGGGAGCTGTTTTTT
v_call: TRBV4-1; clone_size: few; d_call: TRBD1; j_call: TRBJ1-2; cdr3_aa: CASSPWTGTYGYTF; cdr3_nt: TGCGCCAGCAGCCCGTGGACAGGAACCTATGGCTACACCTTC
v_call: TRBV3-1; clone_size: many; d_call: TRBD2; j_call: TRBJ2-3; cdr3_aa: CASSQGWGGSGTDTQYF; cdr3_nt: TGTGCCAGCAGCCAAGGATGGGGCGGGAGTGGTACAGATACGCAGTATTTT
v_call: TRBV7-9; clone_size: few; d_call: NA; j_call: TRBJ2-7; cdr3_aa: CASSHAGYEQYF; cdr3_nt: TGTGCCAGCAGCCATGCAGGGTACGAGCAGTACTTC
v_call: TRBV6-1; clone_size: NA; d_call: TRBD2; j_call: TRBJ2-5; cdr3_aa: CASSPRYDAWIAGGPQETQYF; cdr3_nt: TGTGCCAGCAGTCCCCGCTACGACGCATGGATAGCGGGGGGGCCTCAAGAGACCCAGTACTTC
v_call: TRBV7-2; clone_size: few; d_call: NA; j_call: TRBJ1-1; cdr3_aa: CASSLAAQLKSTEAFF; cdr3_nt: TGTGCCAGCAGCTTAGCGGCGCAGCTCAAGAGCACTGAAGCTTTCTTT
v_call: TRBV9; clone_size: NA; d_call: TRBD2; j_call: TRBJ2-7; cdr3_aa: CAGSADPLSGNRPFEQYF; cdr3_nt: TGTGCCGGCAGCGCGGACCCACTTAGCGGGAACCGCCCCTTCGAGCAGTACTTC
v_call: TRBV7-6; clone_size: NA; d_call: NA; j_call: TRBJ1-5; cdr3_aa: CASSLATDSNQPQHF; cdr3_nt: TGTGCCAGCAGCTTAGCTACAGATAGCAATCAGCCCCAGCATTTT
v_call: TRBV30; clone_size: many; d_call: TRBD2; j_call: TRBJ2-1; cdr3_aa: CAWSHSQAGHEQFF; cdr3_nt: TGTGCCTGGAGTCACTCACAAGCGGGACATGAGCAGTTCTTC
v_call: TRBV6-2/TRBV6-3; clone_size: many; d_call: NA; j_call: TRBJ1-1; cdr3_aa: CASSYGREAFF; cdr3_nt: TGTGCCAGCAGTTACGGCAGGGAAGCTTTCTTT
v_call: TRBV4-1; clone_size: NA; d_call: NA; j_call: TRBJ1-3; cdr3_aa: CASSLRPTGTGENTIYF; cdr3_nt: TGCGCCAGCAGCCTCCGCCCAACCGGGACGGGGGAAAACACCATATATTTT
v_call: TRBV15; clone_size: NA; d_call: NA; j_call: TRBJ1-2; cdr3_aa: CATSRDISEGYTF; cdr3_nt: TGTGCCACCAGCAGAGATATTTCAGAAGGCTACACCTTC
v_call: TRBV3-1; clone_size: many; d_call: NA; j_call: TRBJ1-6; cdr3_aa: CASSQSRRGNSPLHF; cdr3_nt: TGTGCCAGCAGCCAATCAAGGAGAGGTAATTCACCCCTCCACTTT
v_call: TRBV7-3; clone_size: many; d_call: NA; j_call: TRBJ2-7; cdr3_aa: CASSPSGVSSYEQYF; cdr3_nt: TGTGCCAGCAGCCCCTCGGGGGTAAGCTCCTACGAGCAGTACTTC
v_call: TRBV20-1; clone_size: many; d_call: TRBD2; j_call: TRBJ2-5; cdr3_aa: CSARETSGLQEIQYF; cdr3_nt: TGCAGTGCTAGGGAGACTAGCGGTCTCCAAGAGATCCAGTACTTC
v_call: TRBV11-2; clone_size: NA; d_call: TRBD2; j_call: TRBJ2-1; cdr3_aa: CASRSSSGGTYEQFF; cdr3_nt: TGTGCCAGCAGATCCTCTAGCGGGGGGACTTATGAGCAGTTCTTC
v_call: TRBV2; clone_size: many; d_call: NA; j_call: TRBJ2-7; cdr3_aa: CASSALGGGYYEQYF; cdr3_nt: TGTGCCAGCAGTGCCTTAGGAGGGGGGTACTACGAGCAGTACTTC
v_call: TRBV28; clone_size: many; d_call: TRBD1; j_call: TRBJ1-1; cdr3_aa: CASSPPQGAATEAFF; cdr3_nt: TGTGCCAGCAGTCCCCCCCAGGGGGCGGCCACTGAAGCTTTCTTT
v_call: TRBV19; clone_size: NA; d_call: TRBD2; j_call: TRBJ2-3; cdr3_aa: CASRDTSGATDTQYF; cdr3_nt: TGTGCCAGTAGGGATACTAGCGGGGCTACAGATACGCAGTATTTT
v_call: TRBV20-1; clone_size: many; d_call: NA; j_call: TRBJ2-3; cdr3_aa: CSASDRGSSTDTQYF; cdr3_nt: TGCAGTGCCTCGGATCGAGGATCGAGCACAGATACGCAGTATTTT
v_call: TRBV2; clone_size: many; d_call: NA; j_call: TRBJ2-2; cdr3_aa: CASSAQAANTGELFF; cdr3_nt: TGTGCCAGCAGTGCACAGGCAGCGAACACCGGGGAGCTGTTTTTT
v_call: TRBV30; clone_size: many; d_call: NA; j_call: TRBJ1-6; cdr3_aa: CAWKANAELSPLHF; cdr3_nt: TGTGCCTGGAAAGCAAACGCGGAGTTGTCACCCCTCCACTTT
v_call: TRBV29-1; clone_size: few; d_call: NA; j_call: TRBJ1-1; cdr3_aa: CSVVGGTEAFF; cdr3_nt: TGCAGCGTTGTTGGAGGCACTGAAGCTTTCTTT
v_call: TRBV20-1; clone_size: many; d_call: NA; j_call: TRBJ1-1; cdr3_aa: CSAKRMGNTEAFF; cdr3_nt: TGCAGTGCTAAAAGAATGGGGAACACTGAAGCTTTCTTT
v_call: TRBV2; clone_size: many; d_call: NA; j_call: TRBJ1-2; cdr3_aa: CASSEAGFGGYTF; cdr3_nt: TGTGCCAGCAGTGAGGCAGGGTTTGGAGGCTACACCTTC
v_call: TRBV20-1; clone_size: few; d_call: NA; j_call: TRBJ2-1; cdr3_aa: CSARGLSVGGGLVPYNEQFF; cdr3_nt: TGCAGTGCTAGAGGTTTATCGGTGGGGGGGGGCTTAGTACCCTACAATGAGCAGTTCTTC
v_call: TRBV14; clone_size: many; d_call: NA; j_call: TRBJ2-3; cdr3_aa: CASSQLTARTDTQYF; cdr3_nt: TGTGCCAGCAGCCAGTTGACAGCCCGCACAGATACGCAGTATTTT
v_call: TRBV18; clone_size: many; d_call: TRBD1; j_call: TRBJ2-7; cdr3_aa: CASSPPGQASYEQYF; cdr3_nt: TGTGCCAGCTCACCACCCGGACAGGCCTCCTACGAGCAGTACTTC
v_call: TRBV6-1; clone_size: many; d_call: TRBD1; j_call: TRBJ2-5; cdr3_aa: CASSVILRTGGPETQYF; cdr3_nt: TGTGCCAGCAGTGTCATCCTAAGGACAGGGGGCCCGGAGACCCAGTACTTC
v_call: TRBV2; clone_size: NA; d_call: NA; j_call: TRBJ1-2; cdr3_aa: CASSEWAGENYGYTF; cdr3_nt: TGTGCCAGCAGTGAATGGGCAGGGGAAAACTATGGCTACACCTTC
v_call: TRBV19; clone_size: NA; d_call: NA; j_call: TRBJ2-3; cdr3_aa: CASSPSVADTQYF; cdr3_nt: TGTGCCAGTAGCCCCTCGGTCGCAGATACGCAGTATTTT
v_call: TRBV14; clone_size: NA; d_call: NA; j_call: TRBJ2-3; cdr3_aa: CASSIRNTDTQYF; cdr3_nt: TGTGCCAGCAGCATAAGGAACACAGATACGCAGTATTTT
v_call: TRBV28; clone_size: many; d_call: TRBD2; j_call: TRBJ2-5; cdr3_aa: CASRTSGRGETQYF; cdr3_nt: TGTGCCAGTCGAACTAGCGGACGAGGGGAGACCCAGTACTTC
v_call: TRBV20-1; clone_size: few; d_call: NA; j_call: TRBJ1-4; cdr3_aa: CSARWGREEKLFF; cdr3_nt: TGCAGTGCTAGATGGGGCAGGGAGGAAAAACTGTTTTTT
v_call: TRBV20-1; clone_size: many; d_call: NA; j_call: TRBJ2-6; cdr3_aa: CSARSTGPGANVLTF; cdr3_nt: TGCAGTGCTAGATCTACCGGTCCTGGGGCCAACGTCCTGACTTTC
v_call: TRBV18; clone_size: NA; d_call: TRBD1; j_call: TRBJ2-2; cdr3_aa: CATPILRRTGNTGELFF; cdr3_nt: TGTGCCACCCCAATCTTACGTCGGACAGGGAACACCGGGGAGCTGTTTTTT
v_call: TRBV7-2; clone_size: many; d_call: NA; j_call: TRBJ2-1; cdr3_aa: CASSLGGRGEQFF; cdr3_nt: TGTGCCAGCAGCTTAGGGGGCCGTGGGGAGCAGTTCTTC
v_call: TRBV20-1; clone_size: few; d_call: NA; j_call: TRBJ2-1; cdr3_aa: CSARANLGDEQFF; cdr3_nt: TGCAGTGCTAGGGCCAACTTAGGGGATGAGCAGTTCTTC